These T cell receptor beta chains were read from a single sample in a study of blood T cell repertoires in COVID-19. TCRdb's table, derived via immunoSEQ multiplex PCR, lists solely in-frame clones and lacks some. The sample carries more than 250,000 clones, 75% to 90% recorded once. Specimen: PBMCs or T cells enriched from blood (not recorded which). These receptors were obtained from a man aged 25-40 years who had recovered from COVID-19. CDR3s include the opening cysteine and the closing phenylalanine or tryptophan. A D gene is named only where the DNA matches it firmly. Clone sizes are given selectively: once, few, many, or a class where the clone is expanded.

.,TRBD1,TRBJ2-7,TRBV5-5,CASSLGGGAYYEQYF,TGTGCCAGCAGCTTGGGAGGGGGCGCGTACTACGAGCAGTACTTC
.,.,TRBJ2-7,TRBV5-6,CASSFFSASTYFYEQYF,TGTGCCAGCAGCTTTTTTTCCGCCTCTACCTATTTTTACGAGCAGTACTTC
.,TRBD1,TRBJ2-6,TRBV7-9,CASRGRGGLSGANVLTF,TGTGCCAGCAGGGGGAGAGGGGGCCTCTCTGGGGCCAACGTCCTGACTTTC
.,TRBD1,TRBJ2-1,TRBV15,CATSRVRQGYEQFF,TGTGCCACCAGCAGAGTTCGACAGGGCTATGAGCAGTTCTTC
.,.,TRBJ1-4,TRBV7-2,CASSLEVGFGEKLFF,TGTGCCAGCAGCTTAGAAGTCGGTTTCGGGGAAAAACTGTTTTTT
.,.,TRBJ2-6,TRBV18,CASSPSSGANVLTF,TGTGCCAGCTCACCTAGCTCTGGGGCCAACGTCCTGACTTTC
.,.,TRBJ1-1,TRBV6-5,CASSYSTGTEAFF,TGTGCCAGCAGTTACTCGACAGGCACTGAAGCTTTCTTT
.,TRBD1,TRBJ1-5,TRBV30,CAWSHRTGGTYNQPQHF,TGTGCCTGGAGTCATAGGACAGGGGGAACCTACAATCAGCCCCAGCATTTT
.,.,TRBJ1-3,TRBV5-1,CASSVTGTQGNTIYF,TGCGCCAGCAGCGTTACAGGGACCCAGGGAAACACCATATATTTT
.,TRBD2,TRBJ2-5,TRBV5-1,CASSSGTSGGQETQYF,TGCGCCAGCAGCTCTGGGACTAGCGGGGGGCAAGAGACCCAGTACTTC
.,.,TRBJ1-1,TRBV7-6,CASSLVVEATEAFF,TGTGCCAGCAGCTTAGTCGTGGAGGCGACTGAAGCTTTCTTT
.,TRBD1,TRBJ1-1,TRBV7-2,CASSFDRGATEAFF,TGTGCCAGCAGCTTCGACAGGGGAGCCACTGAAGCTTTCTTT
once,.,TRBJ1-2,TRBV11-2,CASSSTGSYGYTF,TGTGCCAGCAGCTCGACAGGTTCCTATGGCTACACCTTC
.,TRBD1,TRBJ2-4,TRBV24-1,CATSDLSGTGQNIQYF,TGTGCCACCAGTGATTTGTCCGGGACAGGGCAAAACATTCAGTACTTC
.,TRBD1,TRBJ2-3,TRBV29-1,CSVTNRDRGTDTQYF,TGCAGCGTTACAAACCGGGACAGGGGCACAGATACGCAGTATTTT
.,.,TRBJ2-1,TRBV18,CASSPQNTDYNEQFF,TGTGCCAGCTCACCACAGAATACAGACTACAATGAGCAGTTCTTC
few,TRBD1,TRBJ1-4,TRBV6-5,CASSSSGTGEKLFF,TGTGCCAGCAGTTCGTCCGGGACAGGAGAAAAACTGTTTTTT
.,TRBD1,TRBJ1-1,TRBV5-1,CASSLGDRGHTEAFF,TGCGCCAGCAGCTTGGGGGACAGGGGGCACACTGAAGCTTTCTTT
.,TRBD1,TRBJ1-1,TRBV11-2,CASSLSPGQGTEAFF,TGTGCCAGCAGCTTATCGCCAGGACAGGGAACTGAAGCTTTCTTT
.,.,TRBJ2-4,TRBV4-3,CASSQDWGGPANWIQYF,TGCGCCAGCAGCCAAGATTGGGGGGGCCCGGCGAATTGGATTCAGTACTTC
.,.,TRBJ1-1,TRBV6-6,CASSYSDRNTEAFF,TGTGCCAGCAGTTACTCCGACAGGAACACTGAAGCTTTCTTT
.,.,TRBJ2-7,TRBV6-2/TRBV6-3,CASSKTPNSYEQYF,TGTGCCAGCAGTAAGACTCCTAACTCATACGAGCAGTACTTC
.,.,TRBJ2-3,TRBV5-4,CASSFGGGSSDTQYF,TGTGCCAGCAGCTTTGGCGGGGGCTCCTCAGATACGCAGTATTTT
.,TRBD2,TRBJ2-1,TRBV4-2,CASSQRTSGAYNEQFF,TGTGCCAGCAGCCAAAGAACTAGCGGGGCTTACAATGAGCAGTTCTTC